This passage covers 8 T cell receptor beta chains from one sample sequenced in a study of T-cell reconstitution after alpha-beta-depleted transplantation in children (dated by TCRdb to between 2015 and 2016). Overall study results and their limits: Over subsequent months, a decline in hyperexpanded clone frequencies was noted, and after one year, T-cell counts and TCRbeta diversity were mostly ascribed to newly produced T cells.

What the treatment or condition label conveys for this sample: allogeneic hematopoietic cell transplantation with graft depleted of TCRalphabeta T cells and CD19 B cells. Libraries were prepared through PCR. These reads were obtained on an Illumina HiSeq 2500. TCR libraries were prepared with molecular barcoding, using unique molecular identifiers to normalize TCRbeta repertoire quantification. TCRdb itself trimmed the public reads at Q25 with fastp, ran MiXCR and retained productive beta chains. For every CDR3 protein sequence, its rows merge into one entry that carries the most common genes and DNA. The sample includes about 300,000 distinct CDR3 sequences, with roughly 7.8% observed a single time. The ten largest clones represent about 9.1% of the sample. Their recognized antigens are unknown. The material was peripheral blood, obtained 360 days after TCRalphabeta/CD19-depleted stem cell transplant. Receptor source: a female patient aged 2-9 years who had a stem cell transplant for Fanconi anemia, so the T cells may come from the graft donor.

This clonotype was counted once. The chain recombines TRBV11-2 with TRBJ2-5; 10 bases agree with TRBD2. This CDR3 is built from 15 residues. Germline V gene lookup returns CDR1 SGHAT and CDR2 FQNNGV. Trimming cost V 1 base and J 10 bases; bases outside gene matches: 9. The CDR3 here is CASSLAVLAGVVQYF. The CDR3 DNA sequence: TGTGCCAGCAGCTTAGCCGTCCTAGCGGGAGTCGTCCAGTACTTC. The whole variable domain, filled in from reference TRBV11-2 and TRBJ2-5, reads EAGVAQSPRYKIIEKRQSVAFWCNPISGHATLYWYQQILGQGPKLLIQFQNNGVVDDSQLPKDRFSAERLKGVDSTLKIQPAKLEDSAVYLCASSLAVLAGVVQYFGPGTRLLVL.

The chain links TRBV5-5 to TRBJ2-7, with D tentatively TRBD2 (6 bases). Per germline, CDR1 SGHKS and CDR2 YYEKEE (reference sequence). The CDR3 is 15 residues long. Trimming removed 1 base from V and 5 bases from J, with 16 bases in between. The CDR3 loop is CASSLIKSGADEQYF. The CDR3, as DNA: TGTGCCAGCAGCTTGATTAAGTCGGGAGCCGACGAGCAGTACTTC.

This clonotype showed up just a few times. The rearrangement uses TRBV7-6 and TRBJ2-5; D might be TRBD2 (6 bases). The CDR3 is made up of 14 amino acids. Trimming pared 6 bases from V and 4 bases from J, leaving 15 bases between. Germline CDR1 and CDR2: SGHVS and FNYEAQ. CDR3 nucleotides: TGTGCCAGCAGTTCACGGAGGGCAGGAGAGACCCAGTACTTC. Translating gives CASSSRRAGETQYF.

The CDR3 nucleotides read TGTGCCGGAAGGACAGAGCTGAACACTGAAGCTTTCTTT. Its translation: CAGRTELNTEAFF. This chain links TRBV2 with TRBJ1-1; TRBD1 might be the D (6 bases). The CDR3 totals 13 residues. The germline gives CDR1 SNHLY, CDR2 FYNNEI. With 11 bases removed from V and 0 bases from J, the gap between germline ends came to 13 bases.

This clonotype was seen a few times. The rearrangement links TRBV7-6 to TRBJ1-6; no firm D call. V was trimmed by 6 bases and J by 7 bases, leaving 10 bases between them. Germline CDR1 SGHVS, CDR2 FNYEAQ. CDR3 length: 13 amino acids. Written as DNA, the CDR3 is TGTGCCAGCAGTTTTGACCAAAATTCACCCCTCCACTTT. Translated: CASSFDQNSPLHF.

This clonotype showed up many times. The chain joins TRBV12-3 or TRBV12-4 to TRBJ2-1; 7 nucleotides align to TRBD2. V shed 6 bases, J shed 5 bases, and the junction held 4 bases outside the gene matches. This CDR3 is 13 amino acids long. CDR3 loop: CASSLAENNEQFF. The CDR3 coding sequence is TGTGCCAGCAGCCTAGCGGAAAACAATGAGCAGTTCTTC.

This clonotype has at least ten counts. The J gene is TRBJ2-7, the V gene TRBV7-3; 11 positions match TRBD2. This CDR3 comprises 15 residues. Germline assignment: CDR1 SGHTA and CDR2 FQGTGA. The trim removed 5 bases at V and 6 bases at J, leaving 9 bases unmatched. The DNA for the CDR3 is TGTGCCAGCAGCACCCTAGCGGGAGGACTCCCCGAGCAGTACTTC. It translates to CASSTLAGGLPEQYF.

This clonotype has at least ten counts. The chain carries TRBV5-1 and TRBJ2-5, with TRBD1 as a possible D gene (6 bases). V lost 2 bases to trimming and J lost 4 bases, with 15 bases between them. The CDR3 consists of 15 residues. Germline CDR1 and CDR2: SGHRS and YFSETQ. The CDR3 DNA reads as TGCGCCAGCAGCTTCGCCAGGGGTTTTGGAGAGACCCAGTACTTC. The encoded protein is CASSFARGFGETQYF.